This TCR beta chain was sequenced for a study of control samples from healthy donors and cancer patients. The method was immunoSEQ multiplex PCR; TCRdb's version includes in-frame clones alone and lacks a portion of them. In the table there are about 140,000 clones, 91% of which are singletons. Trimming cost V 0 bases and J 4 bases, with 7 bases left between them. Germline V gene lookup returns CDR1 MNHEY and CDR2 SVGAGI. This CDR3 comprises 14 residues. The sample taken for sequencing was blood. The receptor was isolated from a man aged 18 to 30 in good health. V is TRBV6-5 and J is TRBJ1-5; D is unclear. CDR3 loop: CASSYSGPNQPQHF. The CDR3, as DNA: TGTGCCAGCAGTTACTCCGGGCCGAATCAGCCCCAGCATTTT.